The clone carrying this T cell receptor beta chain appeared a single time. The sample comes from a study of blood T cell repertoires in COVID-19. Method: immunoSEQ multiplex PCR; TCRdb's copy keeps in-frame clones and lacks some. Here the sample spans 290,000 or so clones, roughly nine tenths being singletons. Sequenced input: peripheral blood. This clonotype was obtained from a woman in her twenties or thirties with COVID-19, enrolled during active disease.

For the CDR3, the DNA is TGTGCCAGCAGCTGGGTGGGACAGGCGTATGGCTACACCTTC. Encoded protein: CASSWVGQAYGYTF. The chain combines TRBV5-6 with TRBJ1-2, with 8 bases lining up with TRBD1. J lost 5 bases, V lost 3 bases, and 6 bases had no gene match. This CDR3 spans 14 amino acids. Germline CDR1 SGHDT, CDR2 YYEEEE.